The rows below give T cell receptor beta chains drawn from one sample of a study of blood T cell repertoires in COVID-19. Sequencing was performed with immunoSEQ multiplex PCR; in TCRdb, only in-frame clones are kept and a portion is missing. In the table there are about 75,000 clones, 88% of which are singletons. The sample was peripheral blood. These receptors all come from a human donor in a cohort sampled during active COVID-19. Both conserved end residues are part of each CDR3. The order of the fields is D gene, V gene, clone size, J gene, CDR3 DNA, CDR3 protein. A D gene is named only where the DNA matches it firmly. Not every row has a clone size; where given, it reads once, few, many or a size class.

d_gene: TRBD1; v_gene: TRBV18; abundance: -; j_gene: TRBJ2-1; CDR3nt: TGTGCCAGCTCTACATCCCCTACAGGGGCCAATGAGCAGTTCTTC; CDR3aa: CASSTSPTGANEQFF
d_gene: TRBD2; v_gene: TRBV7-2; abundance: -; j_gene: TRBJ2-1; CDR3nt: TGTGCCAGCAGCCAAGGACTAGCGGGGGTTGGAGAGCAGTTCTTC; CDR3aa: CASSQGLAGVGEQFF
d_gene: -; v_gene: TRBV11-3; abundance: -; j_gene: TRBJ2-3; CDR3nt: TGTGCCAGCAGCTCGAGACCCGGATCGGGTACGCAGTATTTT; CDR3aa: CASSSRPGSGTQYF
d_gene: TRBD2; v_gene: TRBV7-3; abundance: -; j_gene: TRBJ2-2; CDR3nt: TGTGCCAGCAGGCGACGGGGGCGGGAGGGCCCCGGGGAGCTGTTTTTT; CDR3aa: CASRRRGREGPGELFF
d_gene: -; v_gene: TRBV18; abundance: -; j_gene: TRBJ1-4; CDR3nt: TGTGCCAGCTCACCTGGGCAGGGTAATGAAAAACTGTTTTTT; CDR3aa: CASSPGQGNEKLFF
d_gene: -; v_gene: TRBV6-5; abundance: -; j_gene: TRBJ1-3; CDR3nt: TGTGCCAGCAGTTACGGCGGGGGCAGGTCTGGAAACACCATATATTTT; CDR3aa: CASSYGGGRSGNTIYF
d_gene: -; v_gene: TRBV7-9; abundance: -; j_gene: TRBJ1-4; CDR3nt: TGTGCCAGCAGCTTAAGCGGAGGTGGTGAAAAACTGTTTTTT; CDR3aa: CASSLSGGGEKLFF
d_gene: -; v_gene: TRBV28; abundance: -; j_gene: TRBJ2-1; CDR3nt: TGTGCCAGCACCAACCGGTACAATGAGCAGTTCTTC; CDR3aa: CASTNRYNEQFF
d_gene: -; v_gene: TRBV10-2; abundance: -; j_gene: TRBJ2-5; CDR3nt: TGCGCCAGCGGAGAATTCCTAAGTGGAGAGACCCAGTACTTC; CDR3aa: CASGEFLSGETQYF
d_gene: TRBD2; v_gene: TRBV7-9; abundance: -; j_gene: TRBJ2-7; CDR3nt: TGTGCCAGCAGCTCCTCCGGGACTAGCGGGGTCGAGCAGTACTTC; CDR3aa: CASSSSGTSGVEQYF
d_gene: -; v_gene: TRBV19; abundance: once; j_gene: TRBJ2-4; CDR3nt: TGTGCCAGTAGCCTAGGGGCAGGTCTCGGTTTGTGGGCCAAAAACATTCAGTACTTC; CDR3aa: CASSLGAGLGLWAKNIQYF
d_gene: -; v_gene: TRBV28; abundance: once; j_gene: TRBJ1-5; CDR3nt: TGTGCCAGCAGTCCCGCCATTCGGGGGAGCAATCAGCCCCAGCATTTT; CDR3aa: CASSPAIRGSNQPQHF
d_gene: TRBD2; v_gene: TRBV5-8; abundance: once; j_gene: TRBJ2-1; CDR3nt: TGTGCCAGCAGCTTGGCCTTTAGCGGGGGGGCCATTGGAAATGAGCAGTTCTTC; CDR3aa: CASSLAFSGGAIGNEQFF
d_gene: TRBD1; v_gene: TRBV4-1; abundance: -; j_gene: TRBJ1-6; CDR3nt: TGCGCCAGCAGCCTGGACAGGGATTATAATTCACCCCTCCACTTT; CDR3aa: CASSLDRDYNSPLHF
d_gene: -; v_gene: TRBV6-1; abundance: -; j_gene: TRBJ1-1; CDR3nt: TGTGCCAGCAGTGACACAGGGCAGTCGAACACTGAAGCTTTCTTT; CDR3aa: CASSDTGQSNTEAFF
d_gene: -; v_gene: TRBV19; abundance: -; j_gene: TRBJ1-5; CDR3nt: TGTGCCAGTAGGCCCTTAGGAGGGAACAATCAGCCCCAGCATTTT; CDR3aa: CASRPLGGNNQPQHF
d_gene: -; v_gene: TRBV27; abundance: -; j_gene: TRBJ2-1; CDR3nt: TGTGCCAGCAGTTTAGGGGGCGGGAGAGGCGATGAGCAGTTCTTC; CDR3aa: CASSLGGGRGDEQFF
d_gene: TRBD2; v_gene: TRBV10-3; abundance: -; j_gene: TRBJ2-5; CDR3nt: TGTGCCATCAGTGACTCTAGGGGACTAGCGGGAGAGGAGACCCAGTACTTC; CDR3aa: CAISDSRGLAGEETQYF
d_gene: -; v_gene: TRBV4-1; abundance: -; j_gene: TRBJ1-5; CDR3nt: TGCGCCAGCAGCCAAGTTGGAGGGGTTCAGCCCCAGCATTTT; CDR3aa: CASSQVGGVQPQHF
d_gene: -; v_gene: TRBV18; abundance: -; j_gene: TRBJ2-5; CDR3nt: TGTGCCAGCTCACCGACTAGCCAAGAGACCCAGTACTTC; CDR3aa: CASSPTSQETQYF
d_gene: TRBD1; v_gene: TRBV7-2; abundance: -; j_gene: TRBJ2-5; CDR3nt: TGTGCCAGCAGCTCCTCGACAGGGTCCCAAGAGACCCAGTACTTC; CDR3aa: CASSSSTGSQETQYF
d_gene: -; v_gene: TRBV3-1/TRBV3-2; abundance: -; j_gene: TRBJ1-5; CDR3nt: TGTGCCAGCAGCCAATCGCGGGGGCACGGTCAGCCCCAGCATTTT; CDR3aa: CASSQSRGHGQPQHF
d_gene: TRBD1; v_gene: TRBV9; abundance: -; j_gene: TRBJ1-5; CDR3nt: TGTGCCAGCAGCGCCGACAGGGATAGCAATCAGCCCCAGCATTTT; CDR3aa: CASSADRDSNQPQHF
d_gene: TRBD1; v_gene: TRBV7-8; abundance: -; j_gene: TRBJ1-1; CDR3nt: TGTGCCAGCAGCTCGGGAAGGGACAGGAACACTGAAGCTTTCTTT; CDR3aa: CASSSGRDRNTEAFF